This T cell receptor (beta chain) was sequenced in a study of Graves' ophthalmopathy and Graves' hyperthyroidism. The CDR3 contains 13 residues. The germline V gene encodes CDR1 MGHDK and CDR2 SYGVNS. Trimming left V 8 bases short and J 1 base short, with 11 bases between. This clonotype was observed at least ten times. With a duration under 3 months, ophthalmopathy in the donors showed moderate-to-severe activity, CAS ≥3 and NOSPECS ≥4. Using RNA transcripts, the TCR beta CDR3 regions were amplified. The authors performed first-round RT-PCR with HTBI primers and then a second-round multiplex PCR. TCRdb reanalysed the multiplex PCR reads using MiXCR and keeps one entry per CDR3 protein. The data show 600,000 to 700,000 distinct CDR3 sequences, more than 40% seen once.

Sequencing input: peripheral blood. The chain employs TRBV25-1 and TRBJ1-1; weak D call: TRBD1 (6 bases). The clonotype originates from an adult man with Graves' ophthalmopathy. The CDR3 loop is CASLGAGNTEAFF. The CDR3 nucleotides are TGTGCCAGCTTGGGGGCCGGGAACACTGAAGCTTTCTTT.